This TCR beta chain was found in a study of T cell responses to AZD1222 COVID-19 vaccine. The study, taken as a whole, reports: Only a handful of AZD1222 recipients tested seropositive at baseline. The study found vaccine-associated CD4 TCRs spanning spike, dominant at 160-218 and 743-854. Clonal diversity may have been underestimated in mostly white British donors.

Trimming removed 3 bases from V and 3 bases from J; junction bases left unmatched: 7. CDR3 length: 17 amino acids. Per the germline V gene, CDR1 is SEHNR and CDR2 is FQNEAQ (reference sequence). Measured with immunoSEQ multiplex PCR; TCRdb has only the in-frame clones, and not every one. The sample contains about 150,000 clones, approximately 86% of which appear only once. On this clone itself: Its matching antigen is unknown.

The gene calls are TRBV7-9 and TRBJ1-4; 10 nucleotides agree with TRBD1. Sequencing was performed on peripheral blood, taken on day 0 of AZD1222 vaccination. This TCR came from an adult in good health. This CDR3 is CASSFPGQGSANEKLFF. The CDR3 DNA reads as TGTGCCAGCAGCTTCCCGGGACAGGGGTCTGCTAATGAAAAACTGTTTTTT.